Below are 9 T cell receptor beta chains sequenced from a single sample in a study of cytomegalovirus exposure and HLA in healthy donors. This table comes from immunoSEQ multiplex PCR, and its TCRdb copy is limited to in-frame clones, with some not included. This table has about 250,000 clones, roughly 87% appearing once. Specimen: PBMCs. Every receptor here comes from a man in his late teens or twenties in good health and CMV-seropositive.

The chain carries TRBV7-8 and TRBJ1-5; unclear D gene. The germline V and J ends were trimmed by 0 bases and 6 bases, with 9 bases remaining between them. Per the germline V gene, CDR1 is SGHVS and CDR2 is FQNEAQ. This CDR3 contains 14 residues. CDR3 sequence reads: CASSLAPGGQPQHF. In DNA form, the CDR3 reads TGTGCCAGCAGCTTAGCCCCAGGAGGTCAGCCCCAGCATTTT. The full variable domain, its missing parts supplied by reference TRBV7-8 and TRBJ1-5, is GAGVSQSPRYKVAKRGQDVALRCDPISGHVSLFWYQQALGQGPEFLTYFQNEAQLDKSGLPSDRFFAERPEGSVSTLKIQRTQQEDSAVYLCASSLAPGGQPQHFGDGTRLSIL.

The V call is TRBV6-5, the J call TRBJ2-3; TRBD2 is a possible D gene (5 bases). Germline CDR1 is MNHEY and CDR2 is SVGAGI. Between the trimmed V and J ends, which lost 6 bases and 1 base, there was a span of 5 bases. CDR3 size: 12 residues. CDR3 amino acids: CASRRGTDTQYF. In DNA, the CDR3 is TGTGCCAGCAGGAGGGGCACAGATACGCAGTATTTT.

V and J are TRBV15 and TRBJ1-5; D is unclear. Deletions cut 0 bases from V and 5 bases from J, with 5 bases between. The CDR3 totals 13 residues. Germline CDR1 and CDR2: LNHNV and YYDKDF (reference sequence). Here the CDR3 DNA reads TGTGCCACCAGCAGAGATTTTGATCAGCCCCAGCATTTT. It codes for CATSRDFDQPQHF.

The chain employs TRBV15 and TRBJ1-5, with D possibly matching TRBD1 (5 bases). This CDR3 is built from 15 residues. Trimming shortened V by 5 bases and J by 1 base, and 12 bases separated the two germline ends. Germline-derived CDR1 and CDR2 are LNHNV and YYDKDF (reference sequence). CDR3 coding DNA: TGTGCCACCAGCGCAGGGACGGCGAGCAATCAGCCCCAGCATTTT. Amino acids: CATSAGTASNQPQHF.

The chain joins TRBV5-1 to TRBJ2-1, with 8 bases matching TRBD2. Trimming took 0 bases from V and 6 from J; bases not matched to a gene: 5. Looked up from germline, CDR1 is SGHRS and CDR2 is YFSETQ. This CDR3 is 15 amino acids long. The CDR3 spells CASSLGAGVGNEQFF. CDR3 DNA sequence: TGCGCCAGCAGCTTGGGAGCGGGAGTAGGCAATGAGCAGTTCTTC. The entire variable domain, with the rest obtained from reference TRBV5-1 and TRBJ2-1, is as follows: KAGVTQTPRYLIKTRGQQVTLSCSPISGHRSVSWYQQTPGQGLQFLFEYFSETQRNKGNFPGRFSGRQFSNSRSEMNVSTLELGDSALYLCASSLGAGVGNEQFFGPGTRLTVL.

V usage is TRBV5-1 and J usage is TRBJ2-7, with D perhaps matching TRBD1 (6 bases). Trimming cost V 2 bases and J 3 bases, with 9 bases left between them. The germline V gene has CDR1 SGHRS and CDR2 YFSETQ. This CDR3 is built from 13 residues. The CDR3 loop reads CASSFDRLYEQYF. The DNA of the CDR3 is TGCGCCAGCAGCTTTGACAGGCTCTACGAGCAGTACTTC.

This clone was detected once. The chain combines TRBV18 with TRBJ2-7, with D unresolved. V lost 6 bases and J lost 5, with 14 bases in between. The CDR3 has 13 amino acids. The germline CDR1 and CDR2 sequences are KGHSH and LQKENI. The CDR3 bases are TGTGCCAGCTCCCCATCCCCAGTGGACGAGCAGTACTTC. This gives the protein CASSPSPVDEQYF.

The genes are TRBV7-8 and TRBJ2-3; the D is unclear. Germline V gives CDR1 SGHVS, CDR2 FQNEAQ. The V end lost 1 base, the J end lost 0 bases, and 5 bases lay between the germline ends. There are 14 residues in the CDR3. In DNA form, the CDR3 reads TGTGCCAGCAGCTTAGGACGAAGCACAGATACGCAGTATTTT. Protein sequence: CASSLGRSTDTQYF. The full variable domain, in which reference TRBV7-8 and TRBJ2-3 provide the parts outside the CDR3, is GAGVSQSPRYKVAKRGQDVALRCDPISGHVSLFWYQQALGQGPEFLTYFQNEAQLDKSGLPSDRFFAERPEGSVSTLKIQRTQQEDSAVYLCASSLGRSTDTQYFGPGTRLTVL.

The chain employs TRBV19 and TRBJ1-2; D unresolved. CDR1 and CDR2 from the germline V gene are LNHDA and SQIVND (reference sequence). V was pared by 0 bases and J by 1 base, with 9 bases between. The CDR3 runs to 15 residues. DNA of the CDR3: TGTGCCAGTAGTATAGATCCACTCTATAACTATGGCTACACCTTC. Amino acid sequence: CASSIDPLYNYGYTF.